These 2 T cell receptor beta chains were all obtained from the same sample, sequenced in a study of shared clonotypes between healthy human individuals. Sequencing was performed with immunoSEQ multiplex PCR; in TCRdb, only in-frame clones are kept and a portion is missing. The sample records 490,000 or so clones, roughly 85% being singletons. The sample consisted of PBMCs. The receptors were sampled from a woman aged 35 to 49 in good health. Some clones in this sample may be carry-over from other donors' samples.

The table lists this clone with many counts. The V and J genes are TRBV29-1 and TRBJ2-1; TRBD1 or TRBD2 may be the D gene (5 bases each). The CDR3 loop spans 13 amino acids. V shed 6 bases and J shed 4 bases, with 13 bases lying between them. The V gene's germline CDR1 is SQVTM and CDR2 ANQGSEA. The CDR3 DNA follows: TGCAGCGTCGACAGCGGACCATACAATGAGCAGTTCTTC. It codes for CSVDSGPYNEQFF.

The CDR3 DNA reads TGCGCCAGCAGCTTGGCCGGCGGACTGAGACAGGGGGGCACTGAAGCTTTCTTT. It yields the protein CASSLAGGLRQGGTEAFF. The chain links TRBV5-1 to TRBJ1-1; 9 bases align to TRBD1. This CDR3 contains 18 residues. J was trimmed by 4 bases and V by 0 bases; bases with no gene match: 13. The germline V gene encodes CDR1 SGHRS and CDR2 YFSETQ.